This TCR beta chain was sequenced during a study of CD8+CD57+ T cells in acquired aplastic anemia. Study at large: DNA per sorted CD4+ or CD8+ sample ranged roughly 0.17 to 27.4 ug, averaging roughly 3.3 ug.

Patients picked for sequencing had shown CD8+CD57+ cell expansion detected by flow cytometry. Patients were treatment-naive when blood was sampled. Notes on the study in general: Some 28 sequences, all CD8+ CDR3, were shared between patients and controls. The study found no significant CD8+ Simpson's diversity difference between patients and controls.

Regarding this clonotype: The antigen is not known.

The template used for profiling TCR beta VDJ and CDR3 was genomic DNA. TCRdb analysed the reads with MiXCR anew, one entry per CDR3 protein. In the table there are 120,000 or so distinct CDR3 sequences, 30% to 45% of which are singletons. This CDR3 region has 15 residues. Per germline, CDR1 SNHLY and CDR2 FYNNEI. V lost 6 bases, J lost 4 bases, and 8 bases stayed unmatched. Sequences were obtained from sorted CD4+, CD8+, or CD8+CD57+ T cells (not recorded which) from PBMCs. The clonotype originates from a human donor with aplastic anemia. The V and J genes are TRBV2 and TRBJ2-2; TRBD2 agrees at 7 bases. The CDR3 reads CASSPYKRGTGELFF. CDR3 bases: TGTGCCAGCAGCCCTTATAAGCGGGGCACCGGGGAGCTGTTTTTT.